Following are 15 T cell receptor beta chains from one sample sequenced in a study of T cells in narcolepsy. TCRdb's table, derived via immunoSEQ multiplex PCR, lists solely in-frame clones and lacks some. The profile shows about 34,000 clones, 75% to 85% of them singletons. The sample consisted of CD45RA- memory CD4+ T cells from PBMCs. All receptors derive from a human donor with narcolepsy.

This clone came up once. V gene TRBV9 combines with J gene TRBJ2-1; 8 bases align to TRBD2. V shed 4 bases and J 2 bases; nucleotides not matched to a gene: 5. In germline, CDR1 is SGDLS, CDR2 YYNGEE. CDR3 size: 15 residues. The CDR3: CASSPRLAPYNEQFF. CDR3 DNA sequence: TGTGCCAGCAGCCCGCGACTAGCGCCCTACAATGAGCAGTTCTTC.

This clone was seen a few times. J is TRBJ2-5 and V is TRBV7-2; no definite D call. Germline lookup yields CDR1 SGHTA and CDR2 FQGNSA. With 3 bases removed from V and 5 bases from J, the gap between germline ends came to 7 bases. CDR3 length equals 12 residues. The DNA for the CDR3 is TGTGCCAGCAGCTTTTCCAAGGAGACCCAGTACTTC. Amino acids: CASSFSKETQYF.

The chain employs TRBV2 and TRBJ1-1; 7 positions match TRBD1. Germline CDR1 and CDR2: SNHLY and FYNNEI. The CDR3 loop spans 14 amino acids. J was trimmed by 0 bases and V by 7 bases; bases with no gene match: 5. CDR3 bases: TGTGCCAGCACCCTACAGGGGATGAACACTGAAGCTTTCTTT. Amino acid sequence: CASTLQGMNTEAFF. The full variable domain, in which reference TRBV2 and TRBJ1-1 provide the parts outside the CDR3, is EPEVTQTPSHQVTQMGQEVILRCVPISNHLYFYWYRQILGQKVEFLVSFYNNEISEKSEIFDDQFSVERPDGSNFTLKIRSTKLEDSAMYFCASTLQGMNTEAFFGQGTRLTVV.

The chain combines TRBV18 with TRBJ2-5; the D is unclear. Trimming shortened V by 3 bases and J by 1 base, and 6 bases separated the two germline ends. This CDR3 is 13 amino acids long. Germline CDR1 KGHSH, CDR2 LQKENI. The CDR3 is CASSPDSQETQYF. The CDR3 DNA is TGTGCCAGCTCACCGGATAGCCAAGAGACCCAGTACTTC.

V gene TRBV5-8 combines with J gene TRBJ1-4, with D hard to call. The CDR3 runs 16 residues. V lost 0 bases and J lost 8, with 17 bases in between. The germline gives CDR1 SGHTS, CDR2 YDEGEE. The CDR3 protein is CASSLGAPLSPEKLFF. As DNA, the CDR3 is TGTGCCAGCAGCTTGGGAGCCCCTCTGTCTCCGGAAAAACTGTTTTTT.

The chain has TRBV5-4 and TRBJ2-5; maybe TRBD2 (6 bases). V shed 7 bases and J shed 5 bases, with 12 bases lying between them. Looked up from germline, CDR1 is SGHNT and CDR2 is YYREEE (reference sequence). CDR3 length: 12 amino acids. The CDR3 spells CASGTSGETQYF. The CDR3 nucleotides read TGTGCCAGCGGCACGAGCGGGGAGACCCAGTACTTC.

V gene TRBV19 combines with J gene TRBJ1-5, with a weak D call TRBD1 (5 bases). The CDR3 runs 13 residues. V lost 5 bases, J lost 3 bases, and 8 bases lay in between. The V gene's germline CDR1 is LNHDA and CDR2 SQIVND (reference sequence). The CDR3 protein is CASSQQVNQPQHF. The DNA of the CDR3 is TGTGCCAGTAGTCAACAGGTCAATCAGCCCCAGCATTTT.

Regarding this clone: At one boundary the junction diverges from the germline segment, which might be a read error. The V call is TRBV5-1, the J call TRBJ2-7; the D call may be TRBD1 or TRBD2 (7 bases each). CDR1 SGHRS and CDR2 YFSETQ come from the germline V gene. The CDR3 loop spans 14 amino acids. In nucleotides, the CDR3 is TGCGCCAGCACCTTGTCCAGGGGGGGCAGCGAGCAGTACTTC. Amino acid sequence: CASTLSRGGSEQYF.

The CDR3 protein is CASSLDRVGEQYF. CDR3 bases: TGTGCCAGCAGCTTAGATAGGGTCGGGGAGCAGTACTTC. The V and J genes are TRBV11-3 and TRBJ2-7; no clear D. The ends were cut back, 0 bases at V and 7 bases at J, with 10 bases in the middle. CDR3 length equals 13 residues. CDR1 and CDR2 (germline): SGHNT, YENEEA.

The rearrangement joins TRBV4-2 to TRBJ1-2; 9 bases align to TRBD1. This CDR3 comprises 13 residues. From germline, CDR1 is LGHNA and CDR2 YNFKEQ. The V segment lost 9 bases and the J segment 1 base; nucleotides outside the gene matches: 3. CDR3 loop: CARRGQGNYGYTF. In nucleotides, the CDR3 is TGTGCCAGAAGGGGACAGGGTAACTATGGCTACACCTTC.

This rearrangement joins TRBV19 to TRBJ2-1, with 9 bases that match TRBD2. With V trimmed by 6 bases and J by 8 bases, 8 bases remained unmatched. The germline V gene encodes CDR1 LNHDA and CDR2 SQIVND (reference sequence). CDR3 size: 14 residues. CDR3 nucleotides: TGTGCCAGTAGGTTTAGCGGGAGTCTCTATGAGCAGTTCTTC. This translates into CASRFSGSLYEQFF.

The V and J genes are TRBV19 and TRBJ2-1, with 10 bases lining up with TRBD2. The V gene's germline CDR1 is LNHDA and CDR2 SQIVND (reference sequence). The CDR3 has 17 residues. J gave up 4 bases and V 6 bases, and 12 bases lay outside the gene matches. As DNA, the CDR3 is TGTGCCAGTAGCCCTCTCGGACTAGCGGAGACATACAATGAGCAGTTCTTC. Translating it yields CASSPLGLAETYNEQFF.

The rearrangement joins TRBV30 to TRBJ1-1, with D maybe TRBD1 (5 bases). The CDR3 contains 13 residues. The ends were cut back, 2 bases at V and 1 base at J, with 8 bases in the middle. Germline V CDR1 and CDR2: GTSNPN, SVGIG (reference sequence). The CDR3 loop reads CAWSSQENTEAFF. The CDR3 bases are TGTGCCTGGAGTTCACAGGAGAACACTGAAGCTTTCTTT.

The chain joins TRBV7-3 to TRBJ1-6; tentative D call: TRBD1 (5 bases). This CDR3 comprises 15 residues. V lost 4 bases and J lost 11, with 18 bases in between. Germline V lookup: CDR1 SGHTA, CDR2 FQGTGA. CDR3 sequence (DNA): TGTGCCAGCAGCTCGGACGGGGCGGAATCGACACCCCTCCACTTT. This codes for CASSSDGAESTPLHF.

The chain recombines TRBV10-3 with TRBJ1-5, with 7 bases identical to TRBD1. This CDR3 contains 13 residues. The V segment lost 9 bases and the J segment 3 bases; nucleotides outside the gene matches: 5. CDR1 is ENHRY, CDR2 SYGVKD, per germline. The CDR3, as DNA: TGTGCCATACGGACAGGTATCAATCAGCCCCAGCATTTT. It translates to CAIRTGINQPQHF.